This TCR beta chain was documented in a study of T cells in Graves' hyperthyroidism and ophthalmopathy (dated by TCRdb to the late 2010s). Study-level background: Peripheral blood was sampled at the time of initial diagnosis, prior to any treatment. Following sampling, methimazole starting at 30 mg daily was given to hyperthyroidism patients, and high-dose intravenous methylprednisolone was given to ophthalmopathy patients. To identify distinguishing TCR V-J signatures, a discovery cohort of around 98 patients was used, comprising 43 with Graves' ophthalmopathy and roughly 60 with stable Graves' hyperthyroidism. Prospective prediction of ophthalmopathy was tested in an independent validation cohort consisting of 18 to 20 hyperthyroidism patients and over 15 patients who later progressed to ophthalmopathy. Thyroid tissue and blood T-cell repertoires from about six Graves' hyperthyroidism patients were also compared in the study. The 85 to 100 discovery patients were randomly split 7:3 into training and test sets. TCR Vbeta CDR3 sequencing of around 130 peripheral blood samples (43 ophthalmopathy, 75 or so hyperthyroidism and approximately 17 progressor patients) is reported in the paper. Points the paper makes about the study in general: No statistical method was used to fix the sample size in advance, and group allocation was not hidden from the investigators. In validation, the model predicted progression to ophthalmopathy a median of around 6.5 months before onset, with 65% to 71% sensitivity and roughly 73% specificity. Blood samples also contained most of the expanded thyroid clonotypes (frequency above 0.001), which suggests that blood repertoires may reflect thyroid immune responses. In cross-validation, a model built on a 13 V-J signature told ophthalmopathy apart from stable hyperthyroidism with 87.88% sensitivity and approximately 84% specificity, and in testing the same model reached 80%/75%.

This clonotype was counted only a few times. Its antigen remains unidentified. The record has no base qualities; no much larger clone is one base away. The CDR3 spans 15 residues, from the cysteine through the phenylalanine. The only DNA kept is the CDR3, 45 bases in frame from the first base. V sheds 2 bases and J sheds 4 bases, leaving 12 bases between their ends. The germline V gene (reference sequence) provides CDR1 SGHNT and CDR2 YYREEE. The TCR beta CDR3 regions were amplified from RNA transcripts. For the first round of RT-PCR on the TCR CDR3, the HTBI primer set was used together with the Qiagen OneStep RT-PCR kit. Libraries were constructed in a second round of multiplex PCR, after which size selection and purification were carried out. The libraries were sequenced on an Illumina HiSeq2000 using paired-end 100 bp reads. The authors processed their data as follows. SOAPnuke was used to process the raw data, throwing out any read that contained adapters or uncalled bases, had a mean Phred below 15, or lacked an exact constant-primer or identifier match. COPE v1.2.5 was used to merge high-quality paired reads, and clonotypes were defined as unique nucleotide sequences. MiTCR v1.1 was used to align clonotypes to the IMGT TRBV, TRBD and TRBJ reference segments. Only V-J combinations with frequency above 0.0001, covering 99% to 99.2% of repertoires, were analysed. The TCS score was defined as F50 (clonal expansion) divided by E x V (chaos), with BLOSUM62-based TCRdist calculated between CDR3 peptides within each V-J. Welch's t-statistics and random forest reduced around 520 V-J features to fewer than 15, which were used in a naive Bayes classifier (R e1071). The public reads were reanalyzed by TCRdb: fastp trimming at Q25, MiXCR alignment, in-frame beta chains only. Each CDR3 protein gets just one entry, which takes the most common genes and DNA from the rows behind it. In this record, the V and J calls reflect TCRdb's handling and not the investigators' own analysis. This sample holds 340,000 or so distinct CDR3 sequences; 21% were observed only once. Of the sample, around 48% is held by the ten largest clones.

A patient counted as having stable Graves' hyperthyroidism if no progression to ophthalmopathy occurred over 18 months of follow-up. Hyperthyroidism patients were newly diagnosed, had a disease duration of under 2 months, and were aged 18 to 65 years. Any patient with an uncontrolled infection, another autoimmune disease, pregnancy or lactation was excluded. Clinical symptoms, serum thyroxine and TRAb, thyroid ultrasound, and orbital computed tomography formed the basis for the diagnoses. PBMCs were separated from approximately 10 ml of fresh peripheral blood using Ficoll-Paque density gradient centrifugation. Trizol reagent was used to extract total RNA, and RNA quality was then checked on an Agilent 2100 Bioanalyzer.

The specimen was blood. This TCR was sampled from a woman in her forties or fifties with Graves' hyperthyroidism. This chain is built from TRBV5-4 and TRBJ2-2; the D gene is perhaps TRBD1 or TRBD2, as each covers 6 bases. CDR3 loop: CASSLSGASTGELFF. The sequenced DNA is TGTGCCAGCAGCTTATCGGGGGCTTCCACCGGGGAGCTGTTTTTT. Here the CDR3 is joined to the reference TRBV5-4 and TRBJ2-2 genes, and the full variable domain is: ETGVTQSPTHLIKTRGQQVTLRCSSQSGHNTVSWYQQALGQGPQFIFQYYREEENGRGNFPPRFSGLQFPNYSSELNVNALELDDSALYLCASSLSGASTGELFFGEGSRLTVL.